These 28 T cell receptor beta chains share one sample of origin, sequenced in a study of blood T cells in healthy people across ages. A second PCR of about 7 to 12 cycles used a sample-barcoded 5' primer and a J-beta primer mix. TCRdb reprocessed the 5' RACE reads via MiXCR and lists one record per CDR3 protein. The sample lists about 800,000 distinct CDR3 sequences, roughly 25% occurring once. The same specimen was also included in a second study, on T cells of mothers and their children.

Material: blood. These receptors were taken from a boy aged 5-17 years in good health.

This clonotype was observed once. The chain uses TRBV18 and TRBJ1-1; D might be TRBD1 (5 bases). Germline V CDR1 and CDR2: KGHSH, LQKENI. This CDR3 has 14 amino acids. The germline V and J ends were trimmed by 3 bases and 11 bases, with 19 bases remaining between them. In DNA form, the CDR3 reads TGTGCCAGCTCACCGGTGGGGCCTAAGGAGCGGGCTTTCTTT. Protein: CASSPVGPKERAFF.

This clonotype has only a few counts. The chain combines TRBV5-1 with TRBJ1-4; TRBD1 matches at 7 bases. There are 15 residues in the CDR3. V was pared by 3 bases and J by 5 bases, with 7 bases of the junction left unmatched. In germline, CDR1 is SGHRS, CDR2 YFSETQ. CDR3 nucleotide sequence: TGCGCCAGCAGCTCGGTGGGACAGAGAAATGAAAAACTGTTTTTT. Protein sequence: CASSSVGQRNEKLFF.

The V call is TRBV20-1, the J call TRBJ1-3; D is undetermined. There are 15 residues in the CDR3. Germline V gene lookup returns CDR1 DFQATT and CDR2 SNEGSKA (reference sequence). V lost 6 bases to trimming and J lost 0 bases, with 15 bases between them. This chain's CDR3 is CSAHLDGTSGNTIYF. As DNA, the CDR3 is TGCAGTGCCCATTTGGACGGAACCTCTGGAAACACCATATATTTT.

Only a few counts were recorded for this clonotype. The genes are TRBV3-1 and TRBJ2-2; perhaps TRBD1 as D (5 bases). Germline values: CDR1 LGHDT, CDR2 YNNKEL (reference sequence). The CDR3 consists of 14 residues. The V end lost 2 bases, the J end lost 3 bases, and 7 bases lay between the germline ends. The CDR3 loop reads CASSQSGYTGELFF. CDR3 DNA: TGTGCCAGCAGCCAATCAGGGTACACCGGGGAGCTGTTTTTT.

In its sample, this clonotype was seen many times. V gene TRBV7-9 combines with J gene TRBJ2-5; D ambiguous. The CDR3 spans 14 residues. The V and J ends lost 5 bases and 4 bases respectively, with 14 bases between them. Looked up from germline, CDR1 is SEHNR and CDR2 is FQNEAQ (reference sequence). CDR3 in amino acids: CASSPLAAGETQYF. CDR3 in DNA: TGTGCCAGCAGCCCATTAGCCGCCGGAGAGACCCAGTACTTC.

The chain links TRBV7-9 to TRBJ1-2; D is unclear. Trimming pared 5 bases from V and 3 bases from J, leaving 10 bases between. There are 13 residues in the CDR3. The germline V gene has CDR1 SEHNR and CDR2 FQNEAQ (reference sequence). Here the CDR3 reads CASSPYSDYGYTF. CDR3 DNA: TGTGCCAGCAGCCCCTACTCCGACTATGGCTACACCTTC.

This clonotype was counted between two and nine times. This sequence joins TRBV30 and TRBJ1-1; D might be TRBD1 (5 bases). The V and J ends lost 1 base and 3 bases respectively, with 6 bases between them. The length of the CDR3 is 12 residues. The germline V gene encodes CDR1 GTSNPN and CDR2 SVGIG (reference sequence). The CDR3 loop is CAWSGQHTEAFF. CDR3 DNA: TGTGCCTGGAGTGGACAGCACACTGAAGCTTTCTTT.

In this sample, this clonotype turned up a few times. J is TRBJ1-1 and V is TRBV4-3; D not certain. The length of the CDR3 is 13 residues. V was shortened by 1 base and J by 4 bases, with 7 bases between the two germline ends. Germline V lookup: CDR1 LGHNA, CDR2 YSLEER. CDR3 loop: CASSQARATEAFF. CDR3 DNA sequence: TGCGCCAGCAGCCAAGCTAGGGCCACTGAAGCTTTCTTT.

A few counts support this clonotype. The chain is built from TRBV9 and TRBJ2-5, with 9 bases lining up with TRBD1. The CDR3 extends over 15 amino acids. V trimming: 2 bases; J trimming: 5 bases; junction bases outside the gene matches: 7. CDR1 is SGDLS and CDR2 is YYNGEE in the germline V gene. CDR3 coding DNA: TGTGCCAGCAGCGTTGGGGACAGGGTTGAGGAGACCCAGTACTTC. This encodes CASSVGDRVEETQYF.

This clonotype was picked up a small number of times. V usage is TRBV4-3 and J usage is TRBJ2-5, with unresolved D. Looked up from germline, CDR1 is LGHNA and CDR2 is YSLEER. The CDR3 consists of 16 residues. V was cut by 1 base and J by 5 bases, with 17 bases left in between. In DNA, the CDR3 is TGCGCCAGCAGCCAAGTATTCGTCTCCCCCCCGGAGACCCAGTACTTC. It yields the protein CASSQVFVSPPETQYF.

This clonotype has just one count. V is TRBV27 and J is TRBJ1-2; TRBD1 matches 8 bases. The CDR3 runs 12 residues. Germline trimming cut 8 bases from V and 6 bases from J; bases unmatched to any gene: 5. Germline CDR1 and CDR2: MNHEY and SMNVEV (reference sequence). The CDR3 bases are TGTGCCAGCGGCCGGGACAGGCATGGCTACACCTTC. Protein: CASGRDRHGYTF.

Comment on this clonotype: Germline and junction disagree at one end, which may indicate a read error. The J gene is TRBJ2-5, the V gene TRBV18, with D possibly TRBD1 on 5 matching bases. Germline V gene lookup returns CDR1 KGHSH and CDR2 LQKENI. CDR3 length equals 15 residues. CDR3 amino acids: CASSPGTTEQESQYF. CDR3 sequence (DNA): TGTGCCAGCTCACCCGGAACGACAGAGCAAGAGTCCCAGTACTTC.

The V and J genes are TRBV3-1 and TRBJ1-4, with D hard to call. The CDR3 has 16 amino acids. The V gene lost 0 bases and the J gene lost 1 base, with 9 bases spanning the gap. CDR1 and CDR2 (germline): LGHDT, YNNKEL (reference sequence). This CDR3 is CASSQDGPGTNEKLFF. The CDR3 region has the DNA TGTGCCAGCAGCCAAGATGGGCCGGGAACTAATGAAAAACTGTTTTTT. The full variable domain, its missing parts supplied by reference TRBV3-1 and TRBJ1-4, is DTAVSQTPKYLVTQMGNDKSIKCEQNLGHDTMYWYKQDSKKFLKIMFSYNNKELIINETVPNRFSPKSPDKAHLNLHINSLELGDSAVYFCASSQDGPGTNEKLFFGSGTQLSVL.

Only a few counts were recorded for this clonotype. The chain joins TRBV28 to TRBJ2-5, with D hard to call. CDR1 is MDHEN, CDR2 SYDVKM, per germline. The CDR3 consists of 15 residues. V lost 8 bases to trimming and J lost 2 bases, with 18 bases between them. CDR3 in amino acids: CASLDRSRRQETQYF. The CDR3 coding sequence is TGTGCCAGCCTAGATCGGTCGCGACGACAAGAGACCCAGTACTTC.

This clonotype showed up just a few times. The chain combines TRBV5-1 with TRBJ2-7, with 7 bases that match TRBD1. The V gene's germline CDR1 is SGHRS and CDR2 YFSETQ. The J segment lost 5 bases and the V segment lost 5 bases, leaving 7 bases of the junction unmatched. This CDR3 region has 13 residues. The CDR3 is CASRMDRNNEQYF. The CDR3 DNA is TGCGCCAGCAGAATGGACAGGAACAACGAGCAGTACTTC.

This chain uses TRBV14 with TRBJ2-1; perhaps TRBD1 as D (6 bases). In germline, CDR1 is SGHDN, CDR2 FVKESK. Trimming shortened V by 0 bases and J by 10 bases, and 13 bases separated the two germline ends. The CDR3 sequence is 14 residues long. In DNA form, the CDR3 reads TGTGCCAGCAGCCAAGATGGCAGAAGGGGGGAGCAGTTCTTC. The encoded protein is CASSQDGRRGEQFF.

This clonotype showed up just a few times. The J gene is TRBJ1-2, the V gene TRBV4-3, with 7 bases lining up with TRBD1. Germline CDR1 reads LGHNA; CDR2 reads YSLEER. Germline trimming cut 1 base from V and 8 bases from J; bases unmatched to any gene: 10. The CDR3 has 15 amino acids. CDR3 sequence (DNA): TGCGCCAGCAGCCAAGGGACAGGCTTGTCAGAAGGCTACACCTTC. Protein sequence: CASSQGTGLSEGYTF.

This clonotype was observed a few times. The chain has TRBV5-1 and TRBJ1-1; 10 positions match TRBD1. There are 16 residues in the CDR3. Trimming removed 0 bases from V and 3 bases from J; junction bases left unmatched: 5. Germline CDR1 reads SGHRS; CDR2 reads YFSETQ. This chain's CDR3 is CASSLAPGTGDTEAFF. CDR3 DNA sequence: TGCGCCAGCAGCTTGGCCCCCGGGACAGGGGACACTGAAGCTTTCTTT.

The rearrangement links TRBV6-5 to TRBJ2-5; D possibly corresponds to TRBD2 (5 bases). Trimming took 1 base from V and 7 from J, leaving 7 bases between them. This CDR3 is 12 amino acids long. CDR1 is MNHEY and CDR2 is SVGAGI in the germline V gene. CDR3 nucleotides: TGTGCCAGCAGTTACTATGGAGGGACCCAGTACTTC. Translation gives CASSYYGGTQYF.

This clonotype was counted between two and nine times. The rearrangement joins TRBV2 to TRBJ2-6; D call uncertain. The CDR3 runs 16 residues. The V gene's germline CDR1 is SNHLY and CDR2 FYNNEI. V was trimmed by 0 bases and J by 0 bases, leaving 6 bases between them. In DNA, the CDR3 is TGTGCCAGCAGTGAAGCGTCTCTCTCTGGGGCCAACGTCCTGACTTTC. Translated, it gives CASSEASLSGANVLTF.

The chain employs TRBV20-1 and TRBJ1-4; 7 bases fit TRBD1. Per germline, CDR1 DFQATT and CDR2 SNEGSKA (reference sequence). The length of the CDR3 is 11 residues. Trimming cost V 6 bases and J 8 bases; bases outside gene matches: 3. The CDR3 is CSARDSEKLFF. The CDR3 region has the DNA TGCAGTGCCAGGGACAGCGAAAAACTGTTTTTT.

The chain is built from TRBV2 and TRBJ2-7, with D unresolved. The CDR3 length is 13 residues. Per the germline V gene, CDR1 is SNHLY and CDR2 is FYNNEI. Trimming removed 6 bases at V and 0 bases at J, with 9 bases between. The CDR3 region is CASRSESSYEQYF. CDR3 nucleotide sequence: TGTGCCAGCAGGAGCGAGAGCTCCTACGAGCAGTACTTC.

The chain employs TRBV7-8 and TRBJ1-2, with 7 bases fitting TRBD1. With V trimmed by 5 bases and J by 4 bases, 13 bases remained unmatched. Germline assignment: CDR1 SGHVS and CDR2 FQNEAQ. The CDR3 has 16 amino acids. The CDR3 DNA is TGTGCCAGCAGCCCAAGGGGGCGGGGGTTGACCTATGGCTACACCTTC. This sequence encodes CASSPRGRGLTYGYTF.

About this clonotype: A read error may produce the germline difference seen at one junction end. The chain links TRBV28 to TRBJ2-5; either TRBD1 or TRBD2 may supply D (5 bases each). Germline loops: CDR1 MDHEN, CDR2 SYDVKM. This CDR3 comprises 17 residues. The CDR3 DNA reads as TGTGCCAGCACCCCCTTGGCCGGGGCCCTGTACCAAGAGGCCCAGTACTTC. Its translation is CASTPLAGALYQEAQYF.

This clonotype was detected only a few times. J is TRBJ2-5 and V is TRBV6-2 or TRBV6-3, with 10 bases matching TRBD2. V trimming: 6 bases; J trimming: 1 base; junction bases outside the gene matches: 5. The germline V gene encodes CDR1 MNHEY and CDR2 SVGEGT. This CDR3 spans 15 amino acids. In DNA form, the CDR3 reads TGTGCCAGCAGACCTAGCGGGAGTTCCCAAGAGACCCAGTACTTC. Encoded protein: CASRPSGSSQETQYF.

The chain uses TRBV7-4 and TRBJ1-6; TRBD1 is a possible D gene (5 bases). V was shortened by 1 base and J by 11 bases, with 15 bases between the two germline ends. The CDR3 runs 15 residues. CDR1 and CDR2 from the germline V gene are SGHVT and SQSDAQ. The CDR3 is CASSLGGRWNPPLHF. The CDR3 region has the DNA TGTGCCAGCAGCTTAGGGGGACGGTGGAACCCACCCCTCCACTTT. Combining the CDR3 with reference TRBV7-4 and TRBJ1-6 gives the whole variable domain GAGVSQSPRYKVAKRGRDVALRCDSISGHVTLYWYRQTLGQGSEVLTYSQSDAQRDKSGRPSGRFSAERPERSVSTLKIQRTEQGDSAVYLCASSLGGRWNPPLHFGNGTRLTVT.

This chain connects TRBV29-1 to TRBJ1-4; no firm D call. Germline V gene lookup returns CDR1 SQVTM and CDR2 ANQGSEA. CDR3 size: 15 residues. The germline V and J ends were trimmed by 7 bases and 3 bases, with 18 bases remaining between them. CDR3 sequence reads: CSAAEEQRANEKLFF. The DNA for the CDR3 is TGCAGCGCGGCCGAGGAGCAGCGGGCTAATGAAAAACTGTTTTTT.

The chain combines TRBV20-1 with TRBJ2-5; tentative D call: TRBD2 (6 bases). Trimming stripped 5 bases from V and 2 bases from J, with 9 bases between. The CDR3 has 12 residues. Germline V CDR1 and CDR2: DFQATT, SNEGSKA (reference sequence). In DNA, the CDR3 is TGCAGTGCTCTTAGCGGACAAGAGACCCAGTACTTC. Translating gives CSALSGQETQYF.